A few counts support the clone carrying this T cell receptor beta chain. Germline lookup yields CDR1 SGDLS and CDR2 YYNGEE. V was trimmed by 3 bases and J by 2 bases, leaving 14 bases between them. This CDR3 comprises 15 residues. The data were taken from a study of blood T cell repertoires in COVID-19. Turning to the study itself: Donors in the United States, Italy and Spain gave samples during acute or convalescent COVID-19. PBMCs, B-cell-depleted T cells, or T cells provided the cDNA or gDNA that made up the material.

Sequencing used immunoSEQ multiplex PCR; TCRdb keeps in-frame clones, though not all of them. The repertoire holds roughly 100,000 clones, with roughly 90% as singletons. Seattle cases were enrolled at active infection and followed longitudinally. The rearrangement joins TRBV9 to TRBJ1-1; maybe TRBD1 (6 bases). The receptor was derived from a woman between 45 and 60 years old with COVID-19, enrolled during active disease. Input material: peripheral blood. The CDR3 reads CASSALQGYNTEAFF. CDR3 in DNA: TGTGCCAGCAGCGCTTTACAGGGATATAACACTGAAGCTTTCTTT.